Listed below are T cell receptor beta chains from one sample, sequenced in a study of response to subunit inactivated influenza vaccine. TCRdb reprocessed the RT-PCR reads via MiXCR and lists one record per CDR3 protein. Seen here are approximately 520,000 distinct CDR3 sequences, over 25% observed once, and the top ten hold approximately 1.9%. Sequencing was performed on CD4+ T cells sorted from PBMCs, taken around 5 days after vaccination. The receptors shown here come from a man in his fifties who received an inactivated influenza vaccine. CDR3s include the opening cysteine and the closing phenylalanine or tryptophan. Fields, in order: D gene, V gene, CDR3 protein. A D gene is named only where the DNA matches it firmly.

d_gene: -
v_gene: TRBV9
CDR3aa: CASSVDGLADNEQFF

d_gene: -
v_gene: TRBV7-9
CDR3aa: CASRPRAGESTDTQYF

d_gene: TRBD1
v_gene: TRBV29-1
CDR3aa: CSVAGQEGQPQHF

d_gene: -
v_gene: TRBV5-1
CDR3aa: CASSAGGAEHETQYF

d_gene: TRBD2
v_gene: TRBV6-1
CDR3aa: CASIKAGEFYEQYF

d_gene: TRBD2
v_gene: TRBV7-9
CDR3aa: CASSSSSGRAWETQYF

d_gene: TRBD1
v_gene: TRBV20-1
CDR3aa: CSATLRGTNSPLHF

d_gene: -
v_gene: TRBV7-2
CDR3aa: CASSQVLGPQYGYTF

d_gene: -
v_gene: TRBV12-3/TRBV12-4
CDR3aa: CASSLAPTAYNEQFF

d_gene: TRBD2
v_gene: TRBV12-3/TRBV12-4
CDR3aa: CATGGGASLF

d_gene: -
v_gene: TRBV11-2
CDR3aa: CASSRLQRNTIYF

d_gene: -
v_gene: TRBV29-1
CDR3aa: CSVGQITF

d_gene: -
v_gene: TRBV5-1
CDR3aa: CASSQGGVNYEQYF

d_gene: -
v_gene: TRBV4-2
CDR3aa: CASSQERGLAVNSPLHF

d_gene: TRBD2
v_gene: TRBV11-1
CDR3aa: CASSLLPQREGPSTDTQYF

d_gene: -
v_gene: TRBV5-1
CDR3aa: CASAGAGFYNEQFF

d_gene: TRBD1
v_gene: TRBV5-1
CDR3aa: CASSGQATRNTGELFF

d_gene: -
v_gene: TRBV6-1
CDR3aa: CASSANRGGSYEQYF

d_gene: TRBD2
v_gene: TRBV10-3
CDR3aa: CAISEAASGRAGTQYF

d_gene: -
v_gene: TRBV29-1
CDR3aa: CSVDRGTGELFF

d_gene: TRBD2
v_gene: TRBV12-3/TRBV12-4
CDR3aa: CASSISGIGDTQYF

d_gene: -
v_gene: TRBV7-6
CDR3aa: CASSLQGQVSGETQYF

d_gene: TRBD2
v_gene: TRBV10-3
CDR3aa: CAISDLLTSGVYNEQFF

d_gene: -
v_gene: TRBV27
CDR3aa: CASSTSRGFVEQYF

d_gene: -
v_gene: TRBV12-3/TRBV12-4
CDR3aa: CASSQTGRGAQYF

d_gene: -
v_gene: TRBV5-1
CDR3aa: CASSLRPSYEQYF

d_gene: -
v_gene: TRBV20-1
CDR3aa: CSAPPGAREETQYF

d_gene: -
v_gene: TRBV5-1
CDR3aa: CASSLGPSVNTGELFF